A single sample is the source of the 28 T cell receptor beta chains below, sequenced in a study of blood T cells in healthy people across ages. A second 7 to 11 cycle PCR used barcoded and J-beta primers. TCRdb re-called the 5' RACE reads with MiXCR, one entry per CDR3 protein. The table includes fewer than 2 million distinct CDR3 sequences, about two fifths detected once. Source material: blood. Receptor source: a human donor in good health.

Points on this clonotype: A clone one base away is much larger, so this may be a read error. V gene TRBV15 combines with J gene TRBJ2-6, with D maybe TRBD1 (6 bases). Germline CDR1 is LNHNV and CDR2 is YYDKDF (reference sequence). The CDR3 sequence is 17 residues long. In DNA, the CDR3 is TGTGCCACCAGCAGAGTAGAGGGGGTAGTTGGGGCCTACGTCCTGACTTTC. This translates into CATSRVEGVVGAYVLTF. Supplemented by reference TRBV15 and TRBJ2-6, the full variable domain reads DAMVIQNPRYQVTQFGKPVTLSCSQTLNHNVMYWYQQKSSQAPKLLFHYYDKDFNNEADTPDNFQSRRPNTSFCFLDIRSPGLGDTAMYLCATSRVEGVVGAYVLTFGAGSRLTVL.

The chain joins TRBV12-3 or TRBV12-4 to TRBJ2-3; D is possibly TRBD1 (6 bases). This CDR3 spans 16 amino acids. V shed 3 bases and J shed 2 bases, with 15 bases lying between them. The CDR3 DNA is TGTGCCAGCAGTTTGGGGGCCGCCGGGTTCACAGATACGCAGTATTTT. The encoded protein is CASSLGAAGFTDTQYF.

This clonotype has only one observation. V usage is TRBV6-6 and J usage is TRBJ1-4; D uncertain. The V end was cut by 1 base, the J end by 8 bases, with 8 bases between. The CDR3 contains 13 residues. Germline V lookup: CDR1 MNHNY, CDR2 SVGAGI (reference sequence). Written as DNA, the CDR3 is TGTGCCAGCAGTTACTACGTAGCGGAAAAACTGTTTTTT. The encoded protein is CASSYYVAEKLFF.

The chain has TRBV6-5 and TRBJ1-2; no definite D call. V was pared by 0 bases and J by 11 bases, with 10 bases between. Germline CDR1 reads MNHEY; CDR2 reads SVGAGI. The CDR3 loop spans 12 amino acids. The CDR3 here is CASSYSGQVYTF. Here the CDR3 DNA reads TGTGCCAGCAGTTACTCAGGGCAGGTGTACACCTTC.

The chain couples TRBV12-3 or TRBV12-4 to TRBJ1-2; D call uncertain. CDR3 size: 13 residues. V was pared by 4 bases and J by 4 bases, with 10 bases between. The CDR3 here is CASSYQLGYGYTF. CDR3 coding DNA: TGTGCCAGCAGTTACCAACTTGGCTATGGCTACACCTTC.

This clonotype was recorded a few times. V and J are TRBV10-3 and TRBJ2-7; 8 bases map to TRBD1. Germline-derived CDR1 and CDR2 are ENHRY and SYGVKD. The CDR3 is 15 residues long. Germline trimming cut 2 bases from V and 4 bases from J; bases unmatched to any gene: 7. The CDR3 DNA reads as TGTGCCATCAGTGAGCACTCAGGGGGCAGGTACGAGCAGTACTTC. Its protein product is CAISEHSGGRYEQYF.

CDR3 sequence: CASSPRGRGSANYGYTF. CDR3 DNA: TGTGCCAGCAGTCCTAGAGGCAGGGGGTCAGCTAACTATGGCTACACCTTC. The chain links TRBV28 to TRBJ1-2; 7 nucleotides match TRBD1. Trimming at V came to 5 bases and at J to 0 bases, leaving 12 bases not matched to a gene. The germline V gene has CDR1 MDHEN and CDR2 SYDVKM. This CDR3 contains 17 residues.

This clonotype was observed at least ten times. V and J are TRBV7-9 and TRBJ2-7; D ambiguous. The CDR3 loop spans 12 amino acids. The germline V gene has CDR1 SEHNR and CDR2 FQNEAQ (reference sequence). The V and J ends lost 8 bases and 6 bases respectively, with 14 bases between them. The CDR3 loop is CASSPDRGEQYF. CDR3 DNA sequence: TGTGCCAGCTCACCGGATCGAGGCGAGCAGTACTTC. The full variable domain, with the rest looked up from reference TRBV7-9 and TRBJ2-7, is DTGVSQNPRHKITKRGQNVTFRCDPISEHNRLYWYRQTLGQGPEFLTYFQNEAQLEKSRLLSDRFSAERPKGSFSTLEIQRTEQGDSAMYLCASSPDRGEQYFGPGTRLTVT.

The DNA for the CDR3 is TGTGCCAGCAGTCGCCAAATAACGGACGAGCAGTACTTC. It yields the protein CASSRQITDEQYF. The chain links TRBV6-5 to TRBJ2-5; the D is unclear. The end of the DNA aligns better with TRBJ2-7, so the J call may be wrong. Germline values: CDR1 MNHEY, CDR2 SVGAGI. CDR3 length: 13 amino acids.

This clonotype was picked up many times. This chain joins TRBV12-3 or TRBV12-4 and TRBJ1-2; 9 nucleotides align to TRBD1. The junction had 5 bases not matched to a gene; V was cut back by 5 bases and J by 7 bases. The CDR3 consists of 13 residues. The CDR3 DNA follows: TGTGCCAGCAGTCTGACAGGGGGTCGTGGCTACACCTTC. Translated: CASSLTGGRGYTF.

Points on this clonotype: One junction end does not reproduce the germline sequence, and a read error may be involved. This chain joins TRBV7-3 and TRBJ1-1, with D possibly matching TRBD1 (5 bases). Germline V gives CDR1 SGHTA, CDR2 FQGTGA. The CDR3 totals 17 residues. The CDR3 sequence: CASSLIRSRRKDTEAFF. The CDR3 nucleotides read TGTGCCAGCAGCTTAATCCGGTCGAGGCGTAAGGACACTGAGGCTTTCTTT.

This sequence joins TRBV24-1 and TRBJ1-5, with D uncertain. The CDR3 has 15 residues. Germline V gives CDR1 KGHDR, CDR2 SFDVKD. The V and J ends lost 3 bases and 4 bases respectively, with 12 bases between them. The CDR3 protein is CATSDPGPTNQPQHF. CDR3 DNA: TGTGCCACCAGTGATCCCGGACCTACGAATCAGCCCCAGCATTTT.

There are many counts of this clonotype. CDR3: CSVVTVAGNTIYF. CDR3 sequence (DNA): TGCAGCGTTGTAACAGTTGCTGGAAACACCATATATTTT. The rearrangement links TRBV29-1 to TRBJ1-3; D is ambiguous. The ends were cut back, 4 bases at V and 2 bases at J, with 9 bases in the middle. The length of the CDR3 is 13 residues. CDR1 SQVTM and CDR2 ANQGSEA come from the germline V gene. The whole variable domain, filled in from reference TRBV29-1 and TRBJ1-3, reads SAVISQKPSRDICQRGTSLTIQCQVDSQVTMMFWYRQQPGQSLTLIATANQGSEATYESGFVIDKFPISRPNLTFSTLTVSNMSPEDSSIYLCSVVTVAGNTIYFGEGSWLTVV.

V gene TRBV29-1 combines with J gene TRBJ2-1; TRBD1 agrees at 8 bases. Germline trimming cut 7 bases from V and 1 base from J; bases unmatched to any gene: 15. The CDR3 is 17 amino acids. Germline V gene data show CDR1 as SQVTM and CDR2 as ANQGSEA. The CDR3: CSGFKGLDRGSYNEQFF. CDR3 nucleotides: TGCAGCGGGTTTAAAGGATTAGACAGGGGATCCTACAATGAGCAGTTCTTC.

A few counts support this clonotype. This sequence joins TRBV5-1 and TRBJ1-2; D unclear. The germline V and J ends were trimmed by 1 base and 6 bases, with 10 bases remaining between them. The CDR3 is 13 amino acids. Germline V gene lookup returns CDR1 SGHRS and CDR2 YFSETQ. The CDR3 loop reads CASSLTPGDGYTF. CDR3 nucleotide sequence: TGCGCCAGCAGCTTGACACCTGGGGATGGCTACACCTTC.

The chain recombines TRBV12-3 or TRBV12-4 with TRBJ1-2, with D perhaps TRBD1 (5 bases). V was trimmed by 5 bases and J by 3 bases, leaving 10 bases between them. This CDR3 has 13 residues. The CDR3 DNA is TGTGCCAGCAGTGGGGACCCCTACTATGGCTACACCTTC. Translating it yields CASSGDPYYGYTF.

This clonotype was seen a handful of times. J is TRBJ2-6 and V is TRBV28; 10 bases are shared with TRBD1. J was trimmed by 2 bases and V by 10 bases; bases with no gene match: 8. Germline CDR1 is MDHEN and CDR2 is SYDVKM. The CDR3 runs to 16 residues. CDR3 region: CATPGTGVTGANVLTF. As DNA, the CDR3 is TGTGCCACTCCCGGGACAGGGGTGACTGGGGCCAACGTCCTGACTTTC.

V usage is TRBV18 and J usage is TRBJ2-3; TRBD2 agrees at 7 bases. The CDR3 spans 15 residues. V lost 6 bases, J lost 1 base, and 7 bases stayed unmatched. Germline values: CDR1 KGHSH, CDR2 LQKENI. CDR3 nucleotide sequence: TGTGCCAGCTCCGAAGGCGGGGGTGGCACAGATACGCAGTATTTT. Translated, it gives CASSEGGGGTDTQYF.

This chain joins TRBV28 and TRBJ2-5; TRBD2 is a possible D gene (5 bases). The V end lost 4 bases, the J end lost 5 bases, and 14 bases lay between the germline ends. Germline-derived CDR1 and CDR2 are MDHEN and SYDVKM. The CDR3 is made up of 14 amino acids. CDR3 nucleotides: TGTGCCAGCAGTTCCCAATCGACGGGGGAGACCCAGTACTTC. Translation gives CASSSQSTGETQYF.

This CDR3 reads CSARLGGVETQYF. The CDR3 bases are TGCAGTGCTAGGCTCGGGGGCGTAGAGACCCAGTACTTC. The chain joins TRBV20-1 to TRBJ2-5; D tentatively reads TRBD1 or TRBD2 (6 bases each). Trimming removed 3 bases from V and 4 bases from J, with 12 bases in between. This CDR3 comprises 13 residues. Germline V gene sequence: CDR1 DFQATT, CDR2 SNEGSKA (reference sequence).

The CDR3: CASSSQLGTVLNEQYF. Written as DNA, the CDR3 is TGTGCCAGCAGCTCACAACTCGGGACAGTTCTCAACGAGCAGTACTTC. This chain joins TRBV7-9 and TRBJ2-7; 7 nucleotides match TRBD1. Germline CDR1 SEHNR, CDR2 FQNEAQ (reference sequence). The V gene end was trimmed by 4 bases and the J gene end by 5 bases; junction bases not matched to a gene: 14. The CDR3 is 16 amino acids.

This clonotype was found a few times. CDR3 protein: CASSQEEGIGGLPSYEQYF. The DNA for the CDR3 is TGCGCCAGCAGCCAAGAAGAGGGGATTGGGGGCCTCCCATCCTACGAGCAGTACTTC. The genes are TRBV4-3 and TRBJ2-7; D perhaps matches TRBD1 (6 bases). The germline V gene has CDR1 LGHNA and CDR2 YSLEER. The CDR3 totals 19 residues. Trimming removed 0 bases at V and 1 base at J, with 22 bases between.

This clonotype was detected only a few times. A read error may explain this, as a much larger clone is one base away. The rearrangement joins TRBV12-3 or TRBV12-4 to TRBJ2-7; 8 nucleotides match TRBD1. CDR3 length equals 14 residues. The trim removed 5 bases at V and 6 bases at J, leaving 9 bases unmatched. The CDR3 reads CASSNRDRRREQYF. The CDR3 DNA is TGTGCCAGCAGTAATCGGGACAGGAGACGCGAGCAGTACTTC.

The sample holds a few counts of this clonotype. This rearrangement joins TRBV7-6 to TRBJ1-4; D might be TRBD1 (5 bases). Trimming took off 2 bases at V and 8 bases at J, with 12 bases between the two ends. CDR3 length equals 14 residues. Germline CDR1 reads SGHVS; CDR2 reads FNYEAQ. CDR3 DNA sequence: TGTGCCAGCAGCTTACGGGGGGGAAAGGAAAAACTGTTTTTT. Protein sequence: CASSLRGGKEKLFF. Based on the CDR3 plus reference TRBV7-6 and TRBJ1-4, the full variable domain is GAGVSQSPRYKVTKRGQDVALRCDPISGHVSLYWYRQALGQGPEFLTYFNYEAQQDKSGLPNDRFSAERPEGSISTLTIQRTEQRDSAMYRCASSLRGGKEKLFFGSGTQLSVL.

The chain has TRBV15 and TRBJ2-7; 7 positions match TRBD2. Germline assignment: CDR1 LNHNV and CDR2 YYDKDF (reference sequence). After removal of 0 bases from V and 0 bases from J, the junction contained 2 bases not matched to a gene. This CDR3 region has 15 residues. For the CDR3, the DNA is TGTGCCACCAGCAGAGATCCGGGAGGCTCCTACGAGCAGTACTTC. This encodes CATSRDPGGSYEQYF.

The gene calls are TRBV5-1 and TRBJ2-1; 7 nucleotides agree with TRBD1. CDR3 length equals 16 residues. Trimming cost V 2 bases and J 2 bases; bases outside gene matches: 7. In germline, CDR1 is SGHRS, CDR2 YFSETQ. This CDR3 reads CASSLISGTAYNEQFF. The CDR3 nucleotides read TGCGCCAGCAGCTTAATTTCCGGGACAGCCTACAATGAGCAGTTCTTC.

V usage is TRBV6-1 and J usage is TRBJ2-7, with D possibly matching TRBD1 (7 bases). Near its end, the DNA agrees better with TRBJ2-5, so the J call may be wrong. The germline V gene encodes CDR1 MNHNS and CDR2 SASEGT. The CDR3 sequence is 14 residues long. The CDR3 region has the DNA TGTGCCAGCAGTGAAGCCAGGGGGGTCGAGACCCAGTACTTC. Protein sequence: CASSEARGVETQYF.

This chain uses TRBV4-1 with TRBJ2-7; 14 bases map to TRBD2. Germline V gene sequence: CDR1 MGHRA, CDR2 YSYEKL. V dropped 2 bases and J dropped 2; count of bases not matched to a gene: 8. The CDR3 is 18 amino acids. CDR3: CASSQRTSGGPTTYEQYF. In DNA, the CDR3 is TGCGCCAGCAGCCAACGGACTAGCGGGGGGCCGACGACCTACGAGCAGTACTTC.